This TCR beta chain is drawn from a study of blood T cell repertoires in COVID-19. Turning to the study itself: Italy, Spain and the United States were the sources of the convalescent and acute COVID-19 samples. T cells, B-cell-depleted T cells, or PBMCs provided the cDNA or gDNA that served as material.

In the original analysis: Counts of nucleated cells, estimated from reference gene primer amplification, were obtained. Sequencing used immunoSEQ multiplex PCR; TCRdb keeps in-frame clones, though not all of them. The DNA was the basis for D and trimming; V, J and clone size are from that table. The data show about 150,000 clones, 65% to 90% seen once. J gave up 6 bases and V 1 base, and 15 bases lay outside the gene matches. This CDR3 spans 17 amino acids. Germline CDR1 SGHVS, CDR2 FNYEAQ. The TCR originated in a woman between 50 and 59 years old with acute or convalescent COVID-19. Input material: peripheral blood. This chain joins TRBV7-6 and TRBJ2-7, with 7 bases lining up with TRBD2. In DNA form, the CDR3 reads TGTGCCAGCAGCTTAGAGGCTAGCGGATACGGGTCGGGCGAGCAGTACTTC. Translation gives CASSLEASGYGSGEQYF.